A single sample gave rise to the 10 T cell receptor beta chains below, sequenced in a study of Ad26.COV2.S vaccination and SARS-CoV-2 variants. Only in-frame clones appear in the TCRdb table, and some are missing; sequencing was by immunoSEQ multiplex PCR. The data show approximately 410,000 clones, with around 92% seen just once and less than 2% held by the top ten. The treatment is: around 19 received Ad26.COV2.S at low or high dose, single or two shots; about 5 received placebo; per-sample allocation not given. After the first vaccine or placebo injection, samples were drawn on day 63. The starting material was peripheral blood, obtained in a trial of Ad26.COV2.S vaccine versus placebo. The receptors come from a person between 18 and 65 years old who received the Ad26.COV2.S COVID-19 vaccine or a placebo.

The chain carries TRBV7-6 and TRBJ2-7; D is tentatively TRBD1 or TRBD2 (5 bases each). Trimming removed 5 bases from V and 1 base from J, with 15 bases in between. The CDR3 contains 15 residues. Germline V gene sequence: CDR1 SGHVS, CDR2 FNYEAQ. The CDR3 region has the DNA TGTGCCAGCAGCCACCAATCCGAGGGGTCCTACGAGCAGTACTTC. Its protein is CASSHQSEGSYEQYF.

The V gene is TRBV5-6, the J gene TRBJ2-1, with D possibly being TRBD2 (5 bases). The germline gives CDR1 SGHDT, CDR2 YYEEEE. Trimming shortened V by 2 bases and J by 10 bases, and 16 bases separated the two germline ends. The length of the CDR3 is 14 residues. CDR3 protein: CASSFTAVEREQFF. As DNA, the CDR3 is TGTGCCAGCAGCTTCACAGCGGTCGAGAGGGAGCAGTTCTTC.

The rearrangement links TRBV6-2 or TRBV6-3 to TRBJ2-2; 7 nucleotides agree with TRBD2. Germline loops: CDR1 MNHEY, CDR2 SVGEGT. The CDR3 spans 16 residues. J lost 6 bases, V lost 2 bases, and 9 bases had no gene match. This chain's CDR3 is CASSYGRLAAAGELFF. DNA for the CDR3: TGTGCCAGCAGTTACGGGCGTCTAGCGGCGGCCGGGGAGCTGTTTTTT.

V is TRBV7-2 and J is TRBJ2-2, with D possibly TRBD1 on 5 matching bases. Trimming removed 2 bases from V and 1 base from J, with 11 bases in between. This CDR3 region has 16 residues. The germline V gene has CDR1 SGHTA and CDR2 FQGNSA. The CDR3 DNA follows: TGTGCCAGCAGCTTACAGGGAACCCAGAACACCGGGGAGCTGTTTTTT. Translation gives CASSLQGTQNTGELFF.

The gene calls are TRBV5-1 and TRBJ2-1, with D unclear. This CDR3 region has 13 residues. Per germline, CDR1 SGHRS and CDR2 YFSETQ. V lost 2 bases and J lost 6, with 9 bases in between. As DNA, the CDR3 is TGCGCCAGCAGCTTAGGGTGGGCCAATGAGCAGTTCTTC. Amino acids: CASSLGWANEQFF.

The chain has TRBV12-5 and TRBJ2-5; D remains ambiguous. The CDR3 extends over 14 amino acids. Trimming stripped 4 bases from V and 4 bases from J, with 13 bases between. Germline V gene sequence: CDR1 LGHNT, CDR2 FRNRAP. Here the CDR3 reads CASGSTSALETQYF. CDR3 sequence (DNA): TGTGCTAGTGGTTCTACGTCGGCCCTAGAGACCCAGTACTTC.

V and J are TRBV18 and TRBJ2-7; D is uncertain. The CDR3 runs 12 residues. Germline values: CDR1 KGHSH, CDR2 LQKENI. Deletions cut 2 bases from V and 7 bases from J, with 9 bases between. In DNA, the CDR3 is TGTGCCAGCTCACCAGGAGACGGGGAGCAGTACTTC. Translating gives CASSPGDGEQYF.

The V gene is TRBV6-5, the J gene TRBJ1-2; 7 bases are a match to TRBD1. Unmatched junction bases numbered 5, after V lost 6 bases and J lost 4 bases. The CDR3 contains 13 residues. Germline V gene sequence: CDR1 MNHEY, CDR2 SVGAGI. CDR3 bases: TGTGCCAGCAGCTGGACAGGAACCTATGGCTACACCTTC. Translated: CASSWTGTYGYTF.

The chain links TRBV5-6 to TRBJ2-7; D is possibly TRBD1 or TRBD2 (5 bases each). The CDR3 length is 14 residues. From germline, CDR1 is SGHDT and CDR2 YYEEEE. The V end was cut by 1 base, the J end by 0 bases, with 8 bases between. The CDR3 spells CASSLWGSSYEQYF. The CDR3 nucleotides are TGTGCCAGCAGCTTGTGGGGGTCCTCCTACGAGCAGTACTTC.

This clone was recorded only once. This sequence joins TRBV7-9 and TRBJ1-3; 7 bases are shared with TRBD1. The trim removed 4 bases at V and 2 bases at J, leaving 8 bases unmatched. The CDR3 length is 16 residues. Germline CDR1 is SEHNR and CDR2 is FQNEAQ (reference sequence). The CDR3: CASSYRQGLPGNTIYF. The CDR3 DNA follows: TGTGCCAGCAGCTACAGACAGGGACTCCCTGGAAACACCATATATTTT.